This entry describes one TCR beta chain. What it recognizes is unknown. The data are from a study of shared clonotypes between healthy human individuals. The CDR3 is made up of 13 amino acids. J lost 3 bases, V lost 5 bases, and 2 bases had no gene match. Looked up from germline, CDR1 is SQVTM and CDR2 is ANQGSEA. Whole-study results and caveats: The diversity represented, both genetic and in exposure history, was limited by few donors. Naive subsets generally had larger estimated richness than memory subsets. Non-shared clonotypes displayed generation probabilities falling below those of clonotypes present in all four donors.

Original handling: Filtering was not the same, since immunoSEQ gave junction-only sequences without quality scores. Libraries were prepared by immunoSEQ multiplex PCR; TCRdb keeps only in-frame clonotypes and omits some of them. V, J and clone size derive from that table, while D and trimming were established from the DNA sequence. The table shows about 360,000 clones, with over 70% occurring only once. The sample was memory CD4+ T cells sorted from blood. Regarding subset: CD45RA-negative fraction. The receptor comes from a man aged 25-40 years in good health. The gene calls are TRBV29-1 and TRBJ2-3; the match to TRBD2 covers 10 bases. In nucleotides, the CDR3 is TGCAGCGTTAGCGGGAGGGGGACAGATACGCAGTATTTT. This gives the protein CSVSGRGTDTQYF.